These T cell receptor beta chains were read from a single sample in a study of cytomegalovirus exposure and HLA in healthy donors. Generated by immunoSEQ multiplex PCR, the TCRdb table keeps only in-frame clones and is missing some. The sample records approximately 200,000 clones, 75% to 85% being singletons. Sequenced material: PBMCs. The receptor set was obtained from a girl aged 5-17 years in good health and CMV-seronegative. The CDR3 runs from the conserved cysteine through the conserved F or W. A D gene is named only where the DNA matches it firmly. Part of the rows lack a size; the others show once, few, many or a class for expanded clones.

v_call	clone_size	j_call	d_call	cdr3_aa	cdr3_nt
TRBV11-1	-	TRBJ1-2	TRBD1	CATHRQGAGGYTF	TGTGCCACCCACCGACAGGGGGCTGGCGGCTACACCTTC
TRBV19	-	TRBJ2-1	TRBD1	CASSIDRVRYNEQFF	TGTGCCAGTAGTATTGACAGGGTAAGATACAATGAGCAGTTCTTC
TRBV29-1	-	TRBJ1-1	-	CSVELGVRTEAFF	TGCAGCGTTGAACTCGGGGTGAGGACTGAAGCTTTCTTT
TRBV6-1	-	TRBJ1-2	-	CASSEVGGARAPYGYTF	TGTGCCAGCAGTGAAGTGGGGGGGGCGAGGGCACCTTATGGCTACACCTTC
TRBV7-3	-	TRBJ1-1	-	CASSFAQGSTEAFF	TGTGCCAGCAGCTTCGCCCAGGGGTCCACTGAAGCTTTCTTT
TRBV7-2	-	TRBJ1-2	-	CASSLVLLNYGYTF	TGTGCCAGCAGCTTAGTTCTCCTTAACTATGGCTACACCTTC
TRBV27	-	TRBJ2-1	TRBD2	CATGRLAGGGEQFF	TGTGCCACCGGGAGACTAGCGGGAGGTGGTGAGCAGTTCTTC
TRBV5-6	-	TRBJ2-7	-	CASSLRGGSYEQYF	TGTGCCAGCAGCTTGAGGGGCGGTTCCTACGAGCAGTACTTC
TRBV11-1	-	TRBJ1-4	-	CASSPDRNNEKLFF	TGTGCCAGCAGCCCCGACAGGAATAATGAAAAACTGTTTTTT
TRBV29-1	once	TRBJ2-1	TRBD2	CSVPGLAAYNEQFF	TGCAGCGTCCCGGGGCTAGCGGCCTACAATGAGCAGTTCTTC
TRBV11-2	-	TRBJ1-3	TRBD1	CASSLAGTGFSGNTIYF	TGTGCCAGCAGCTTAGCTGGGACAGGATTTTCGGGAAACACCATATATTTT
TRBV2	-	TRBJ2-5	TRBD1	CASRRNRGREETQYF	TGTGCCAGCAGAAGAAACAGGGGGCGAGAGGAGACCCAGTACTTC
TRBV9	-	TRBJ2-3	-	CASSVGGLTSTDTQYF	TGTGCCAGCAGCGTAGGGGGCCTCACTAGCACAGATACGCAGTATTTT
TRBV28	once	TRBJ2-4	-	CASSLYGERLAKNIQYF	TGTGCCAGCAGTTTATACGGGGAGAGGCTAGCCAAAAACATTCAGTACTTC
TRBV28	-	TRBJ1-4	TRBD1	CASSLSGTANEKLFF	TGTGCCAGCAGTTTATCCGGGACAGCTAATGAAAAACTGTTTTTT
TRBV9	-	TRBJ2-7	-	CASSERGGTGSYEQYF	TGTGCCAGCAGCGAGAGGGGGGGGACAGGCAGCTACGAGCAGTACTTC
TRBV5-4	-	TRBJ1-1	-	CASSHDLGGELAEAFF	TGTGCCAGCAGCCACGACTTAGGAGGTGAATTAGCTGAAGCTTTCTTT
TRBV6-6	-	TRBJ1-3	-	CASSYLGAGNTIYF	TGTGCCAGCAGTTACTTAGGGGCTGGAAACACCATATATTTT
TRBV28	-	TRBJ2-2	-	CASSLRPGQINTGELFF	TGTGCCAGCAGTTTGAGGCCAGGACAGATTAACACCGGGGAGCTGTTTTTT
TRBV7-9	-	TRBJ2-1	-	CASSLGMTRSEQFF	TGTGCCAGCAGCTTAGGAATGACGAGGAGTGAGCAGTTCTTC
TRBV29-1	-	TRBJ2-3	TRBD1	CSVDRTGNTDTQYF	TGCAGCGTAGATCGGACAGGGAACACAGATACGCAGTATTTT
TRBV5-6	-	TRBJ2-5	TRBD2	CASSPLGTSGGALGETQYF	TGTGCCAGCAGCCCTCTGGGGACTAGCGGGGGGGCGTTAGGGGAGACCCAGTACTTC
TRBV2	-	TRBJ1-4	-	CAGGSMGSKNEKLFF	TGTGCCGGCGGGTCTATGGGGAGTAAGAATGAAAAACTGTTTTTT
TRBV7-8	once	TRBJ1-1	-	CASSRRSTEAFF	TGTGCCAGCAGCCGGCGGAGCACTGAAGCTTTCTTT
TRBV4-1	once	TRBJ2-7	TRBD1	CASSQAYGQGLYEQYF	TGCGCCAGCAGCCAAGCCTATGGACAGGGGTTGTACGAGCAGTACTTC
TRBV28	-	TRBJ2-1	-	CASSFRVNEQFF	TGTGCCAGCAGTTTCCGGGTGAATGAGCAGTTCTTC
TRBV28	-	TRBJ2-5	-	CASSLSETQYF	TGTGCCAGCAGTTTATCGGAGACCCAGTACTTC
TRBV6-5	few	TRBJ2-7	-	CASSYSGGRGGYEQYF	TGTGCCAGCAGTTACTCGGGTGGGAGAGGGGGTTACGAGCAGTACTTC
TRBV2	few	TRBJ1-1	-	CASKRNGELGGEAFF	TGTGCCAGCAAGAGGAACGGGGAGCTGGGGGGTGAAGCTTTCTTT